The 26 T cell receptor beta chains given below trace back to one sample, sequenced in a study of blood T cells in healthy people across ages. A J-beta primer mix and a sample-barcoded 5' primer were used in a second PCR of about 7 to 12 cycles. TCRdb reprocessed the 5' RACE reads with MiXCR, giving one entry per CDR3 protein. The sample has approximately 290,000 distinct CDR3 sequences, 25% to 30% seen once. The specimen sequenced was blood. The receptors stem from a woman between 70 and 85 years old in good health.

This chain links TRBV7-2 with TRBJ2-5; the D is unclear. Germline V lookup: CDR1 SGHTA, CDR2 FQGNSA. CDR3 length: 12 amino acids. The germline V and J ends were trimmed by 6 bases and 2 bases, with 7 bases remaining between them. CDR3 residues: CASSKPQETQYF. The CDR3 nucleotides are TGTGCCAGCAGTAAGCCTCAAGAGACCCAGTACTTC.

As to this clonotype: An end of the junction does not agree with germline; a read error may underlie this. V gene TRBV7-6 combines with J gene TRBJ2-3; 7 nucleotides line up with TRBD2. The CDR3 consists of 13 residues. CDR1 SGHVS and CDR2 FNYEAQ come from the germline V gene. The CDR3 spells CASCLREPDTQYF. As DNA, the CDR3 is TGTGCCAGCTGCTTGCGGGAGCCCGATACGCAGTATTTT.

A few counts support this clonotype. This rearrangement joins TRBV20-1 to TRBJ2-5; no reliable D call. The V end was cut by 4 bases, the J end by 5 bases, with 14 bases between. From germline, CDR1 is DFQATT and CDR2 SNEGSKA (reference sequence). The CDR3 runs to 13 residues. The CDR3 protein is CSAKKGLGETQYF. As DNA, the CDR3 is TGCAGTGCTAAGAAGGGTTTGGGGGAGACCCAGTACTTC.

The chain joins TRBV5-1 to TRBJ2-1; no clear D. The germline CDR1 and CDR2 sequences are SGHRS and YFSETQ. The CDR3 has 14 amino acids. V was trimmed by 4 bases and J by 0 bases, leaving 8 bases between them. CDR3 sequence (DNA): TGCGCCAGCAGCACCCCGGACTCCTACAATGAGCAGTTCTTC. Translation gives CASSTPDSYNEQFF.

This chain uses TRBV12-5 with TRBJ2-5; 7 bases agree with TRBD2. Germline values: CDR1 LGHNT, CDR2 FRNRAP. The CDR3 runs to 16 residues. V lost 7 bases and J lost 0; bases outside the gene matches: 11. The CDR3 coding sequence is TGTGCTAGTGCCCTGGGCCAGCGGGAAAACCAAGAGACCCAGTACTTC. Its translation: CASALGQRENQETQYF.

This clonotype came up a few times. The chain is built from TRBV5-1 and TRBJ2-3; TRBD1 is a possible D gene (6 bases). Per germline, CDR1 SGHRS and CDR2 YFSETQ. The ends were cut back, 4 bases at V and 4 bases at J, with 16 bases in the middle. The CDR3 is 15 residues long. CDR3 sequence: CASSPGHVGPDTQYF. CDR3 sequence (DNA): TGCGCCAGCAGCCCGGGACACGTGGGGCCAGATACGCAGTATTTT.

The table lists this clonotype with a count of one. This rearrangement joins TRBV18 to TRBJ2-1; 8 bases match TRBD2. This CDR3 comprises 14 residues. Germline V gene data show CDR1 as KGHSH and CDR2 as LQKENI. J gave up 6 bases and V 3 bases, and 4 bases lay outside the gene matches. CDR3 sequence: CASSPPAGGNEQFF. The CDR3 DNA reads TGTGCCAGCTCACCTCCGGCGGGGGGCAATGAGCAGTTCTTC.

This clonotype was observed at least ten times. At one end the junction does not follow the germline gene, possibly because of a read error. The chain uses TRBV6-2 or TRBV6-3 and TRBJ2-7, with 7 bases identical to TRBD2. CDR1 MNHEY and CDR2 SVGEGT come from the germline V gene. The CDR3 covers 13 residues. CDR3 loop: CASARSPSGGLHF. CDR3 coding DNA: TGTGCCAGCGCTAGGTCCCCCTCGGGGGGACTCCACTTC.

In the case of this clonotype: Relative to the germline gene, one junction end is altered; a read error may explain this. The rearrangement joins TRBV29-1 to TRBJ2-1; possible D gene TRBD1, 6 bases. This CDR3 is 16 amino acids long. CDR1 and CDR2 from the germline V gene are SQVTM and ANQGSEA. The CDR3 loop reads CGVELDSVYSYNEQFF. The CDR3 nucleotides read TGCGGCGTTGAACTGGACAGCGTATACTCCTACAATGAGCAGTTCTTC.

V is TRBV20-1 and J is TRBJ2-5; TRBD2 agrees at 12 bases. J was trimmed by 4 bases and V by 5 bases; bases with no gene match: 8. This CDR3 comprises 15 residues. Per the germline V gene, CDR1 is DFQATT and CDR2 is SNEGSKA (reference sequence). CDR3 in amino acids: CSARWTSGVRETQYF. The CDR3 coding sequence is TGCAGTGCTCGCTGGACTAGCGGGGTTCGAGAGACCCAGTACTTC.

CDR3 residues: CASRSGTANEKLFF. For the CDR3, the DNA is TGTGCCAGCAGGTCCGGGACGGCTAATGAAAAACTGTTTTTT. The rearrangement uses TRBV6-5 and TRBJ1-4; D is possibly TRBD1 (5 bases). Germline V lookup: CDR1 MNHEY, CDR2 SVGAGI. V dropped 6 bases and J dropped 3 bases, with 11 bases sitting between them. The CDR3 extends over 14 amino acids.

Many counts were recorded for this clonotype. CDR3 residues: CASSLGGLYTDTQYF. CDR3 sequence (DNA): TGTGCCAGCAGTTTAGGGGGACTTTACACAGATACGCAGTATTTT. The V gene is TRBV6-5, the J gene TRBJ2-3, with D perhaps TRBD1 or TRBD2 (6 bases each). Trimming removed 4 bases at V and 2 bases at J, with 13 bases between. The CDR3 spans 15 residues. Looked up from germline, CDR1 is MNHEY and CDR2 is SVGAGI.

The rearrangement joins TRBV5-1 to TRBJ2-5; 14 positions match TRBD2. The J call may not be correct, given that the DNA end is closer to TRBJ2-1. CDR3 length: 17 amino acids. The germline V gene has CDR1 SGHRS and CDR2 YFSETQ. Here the CDR3 reads CASSLRTSGRTYNEQFF. The DNA of the CDR3 is TGCGCCAGCAGCCTTAGGACTAGCGGGAGGACCTACAATGAGCAGTTCTTC.

A few counts support this clonotype. A much larger clone is a single base away; this may be a read error. The chain combines TRBV28 with TRBJ2-5, with 8 bases that match TRBD2. Germline V lookup: CDR1 MDHEN, CDR2 SYDVKM. This CDR3 has 15 residues. The CDR3 coding sequence is TGTGCCAGCAGTTATGAACTAGCGGCGGAAGAGGCCCAGTACTTC. Translated, it gives CASSYELAAEEAQYF.

The chain combines TRBV10-3 with TRBJ2-2; TRBD1 matches at 7 bases. Germline values: CDR1 ENHRY, CDR2 SYGVKD. The CDR3 contains 16 residues. With 6 bases clipped from V and 1 base from J, the junction kept 8 bases outside the gene matches. The CDR3 here is CAIRKLRDRNTGELFF. The CDR3 DNA reads as TGTGCCATCAGGAAACTCCGGGACAGGAACACCGGGGAGCTGTTTTTT.

As for this clonotype: The final CDR3 position lacks the conserved phenylalanine or tryptophan, pointing to a likely read error. The chain combines TRBV7-6 with TRBJ2-1, with 16 positions matching TRBD2. J gave up 10 bases and V 0 bases, and 6 bases lay outside the gene matches. This CDR3 spans 17 amino acids. Germline V gene lookup returns CDR1 SGHVS and CDR2 FNYEAQ. CDR3 residues: CASSLAGTSGRAGEQFL. DNA for the CDR3: TGTGCCAGCAGCTTAGCGGGGACTAGCGGGAGGGCCGGGGAGCAGTTCCTC.

This clonotype was counted a few times. The chain's CDR3 is CASSQGLVAGRFETQYF. The CDR3 nucleotides are TGCGCCAGCAGCCAAGGGTTAGTAGCGGGTCGATTTGAGACCCAGTACTTC. The chain couples TRBV4-1 to TRBJ2-5; TRBD2 agrees at 7 bases. Per germline, CDR1 MGHRA and CDR2 YSYEKL. V was pared by 1 base and J by 5 bases, with 13 bases of the junction left unmatched. The length of the CDR3 is 17 residues.

The genes are TRBV14 and TRBJ2-3; a weak D match, TRBD2 (5 bases). This CDR3 has 16 residues. Trimming removed 1 base from V and 1 base from J, with 12 bases in between. Germline V CDR1 and CDR2: SGHDN, FVKESK. CDR3 sequence reads: CASSQGLLAGTDTQYF. CDR3 nucleotides: TGTGCCAGCAGCCAAGGTTTGCTAGCTGGCACAGATACGCAGTATTTT.

This clonotype has a count of ten or more. The chain uses TRBV5-6 and TRBJ1-1; D uncertain. V was clipped by 4 bases and J by 0 bases, with 13 bases between them. This CDR3 spans 15 amino acids. In germline, CDR1 is SGHDT, CDR2 YYEEEE. The CDR3 reads CASSLLAAMNTEAFF. The CDR3 DNA sequence: TGTGCCAGCAGCCTCCTGGCAGCCATGAACACTGAAGCTTTCTTT.

This clonotype was detected only a few times. V is TRBV25-1 and J is TRBJ2-3, with 8 nucleotides matching TRBD1. V shed 2 bases and J 6 bases; nucleotides not matched to a gene: 10. Germline V CDR1 and CDR2: MGHDK, SYGVNS. This CDR3 has 16 residues. CDR3 region: CASSEKLGTGQDTQYF. CDR3 nucleotide sequence: TGTGCCAGCAGTGAAAAGTTAGGGACAGGTCAGGATACGCAGTATTTT.

There are a few counts of this clonotype. The V and J genes are TRBV6-1 and TRBJ1-1, with a tentative D call TRBD1 (6 bases). Germline V gives CDR1 MNHNS, CDR2 SASEGT. CDR3 length: 18 amino acids. V shed 0 bases and J shed 4 bases, with 21 bases lying between them. The CDR3 loop reads CASSEAQQGGPVVTEAFF. The CDR3 coding sequence is TGTGCCAGCAGTGAAGCGCAACAGGGAGGCCCCGTCGTCACTGAAGCTTTCTTT.

The rearrangement joins TRBV29-1 to TRBJ2-3; 15 bases align to TRBD2. The CDR3 contains 16 residues. J gave up 4 bases and V 0 bases, and 2 bases lay outside the gene matches. Germline V CDR1 and CDR2: SQVTM, ANQGSEA. This CDR3 reads CSVEDGLAGGPDTQYF. CDR3 nucleotide sequence: TGCAGCGTTGAAGATGGACTAGCGGGAGGGCCAGATACGCAGTATTTT.

At least ten counts were recorded for this clonotype. The chain uses TRBV27 and TRBJ1-4; D may be TRBD1 (6 bases). The germline V and J ends were trimmed by 6 bases and 7 bases, with 12 bases remaining between them. Germline V CDR1 and CDR2: MNHEY, SMNVEV (reference sequence). The CDR3 has 13 amino acids. CDR3 sequence: CASSPGQSEKLFF. CDR3 nucleotide sequence: TGTGCCAGCAGCCCGGGACAAAGTGAAAAACTGTTTTTT. Based on the CDR3 plus reference TRBV27 and TRBJ1-4, the full variable domain is EAQVTQNPRYLITVTGKKLTVTCSQNMNHEYMSWYRQDPGLGLRQIYYSMNVEVTDKGDVPEGYKVSRKEKRNFPLILESPSPNQTSLYFCASSPGQSEKLFFGSGTQLSVL.

The rearrangement links TRBV27 to TRBJ2-7, with D unclear. The CDR3 consists of 12 residues. The germline gives CDR1 MNHEY, CDR2 SMNVEV (reference sequence). V was trimmed by 9 bases and J by 6 bases, leaving 15 bases between them. The CDR3 reads CARSAEYVEQYF. For the CDR3, the DNA is TGTGCCAGGTCGGCTGAGTACGTCGAGCAGTACTTC.

CDR3 sequence reads: CASSLLGQPTEAFF. Written as DNA, the CDR3 is TGTGCCAGCAGTTTATTGGGACAGCCGACTGAAGCTTTCTTT. This sequence joins TRBV28 and TRBJ1-1, with TRBD1 matching 7 bases. The germline gives CDR1 MDHEN, CDR2 SYDVKM. The CDR3 extends over 14 amino acids. Losses at the gene ends were 1 base for V and 5 bases for J; bases not matched to a gene: 4.

The genes are TRBV5-1 and TRBJ2-7; 9 positions agree with TRBD1. V was pared by 5 bases and J by 5 bases, with 11 bases of the junction left unmatched. The germline gives CDR1 SGHRS, CDR2 YFSETQ. The CDR3 runs 15 residues. DNA of the CDR3: TGCGCCAGCAGAGCCCGGGACAGGGCTATAGACGAGCAGTACTTC. It is translated as CASRARDRAIDEQYF.